This paragraph covers one T cell receptor (beta chain) sequence. The antigen is not known. It may be a read error: a sequence one base away is much more abundant. This entry comes from a study of early T cells in non-severe SARS-CoV-2 infection. About the study: The chains were unpaired, and the sequenced material was bulk RNA from unsorted whole blood.

The CDR3 contains 13 residues. Germline V gene data show CDR1 as SGHRS and CDR2 as YFSETQ. In the library, individual cDNA molecules carried attached unique molecular identifiers. TCRdb reprocessed the 5' RACE reads via MiXCR and lists one record per CDR3 protein. The data contain 100,000 or so distinct CDR3 sequences, roughly 13% of them seen just once; the ten biggest clones take up approximately 6.4%. Findings and limits, study-wide: VDJdb-based matching was biased toward anti-spike CD8 responses and missed private and CD4 specificities.

Sample: whole blood. J is TRBJ1-1 and V is TRBV5-1, with D unclear. The clonotype was recovered from an adult who was a healthcare worker with PCR-confirmed SARS-CoV-2 infection or an uninfected control (not recorded which). The CDR3 protein is CASSENQNTEALF. The CDR3, as DNA: TGCGCCAGCAGCGAAAACCAGAACACTGAAGCTTTATTT. The full variable domain, its missing parts supplied by reference TRBV5-1 and TRBJ1-1, is KAGVTQTPRYLIKTRGQQVTLSCSPISGHRSVSWYQQTPGQGLQFLFEYFSETQRNKGNFPGRFSGRQFSNSRSEMNVSTLELGDSALYLCASSENQNTEALFGQGTRLTVV.